This T cell receptor (beta chain) was observed in a study of blood T cells in healthy people across ages. Whole-study results and caveats: Long-lived and aged donors differed, with more naive CD4+ cells and higher diversity in the long-lived. As naive T cell percentage varied, TCR beta diversity correlated strongly with it.

A second PCR, run for roughly 7 to 11 cycles, used a sample-barcoded 5' primer plus a J-beta primer mix. TCRdb itself ran the 5' RACE reads through MiXCR, one entry per CDR3 protein. The profile covers more than 900,000 distinct CDR3 sequences, with 29% appearing a single time and roughly 10% taken by the ten largest. As regards this clonotype: Antigen: not known.

The CDR3 has 14 amino acids. The germline V gene encodes CDR1 SGHRS and CDR2 YFSETQ. V dropped 4 bases and J dropped 7; count of bases not matched to a gene: 8. Drawing of peripheral blood yielded about 10 milliliters from each donor. These data also featured in a second study, about T cells of mothers and their children. That paper notes: Related mother and child pairs showed slightly greater overlap (not significant) than unrelated pairs did.

The receptor was isolated from a woman in her thirties or forties in good health. The sequencing sample was made of blood. This chain connects TRBV5-1 to TRBJ1-1, with 9 nucleotides matching TRBD1. CDR3 residues: CASSGPGTGLEAFF. The DNA of the CDR3 is TGCGCCAGCAGCGGACCTGGGACAGGGCTTGAAGCTTTCTTT. The full variable domain, in which reference TRBV5-1 and TRBJ1-1 provide the parts outside the CDR3, is KAGVTQTPRYLIKTRGQQVTLSCSPISGHRSVSWYQQTPGQGLQFLFEYFSETQRNKGNFPGRFSGRQFSNSRSEMNVSTLELGDSALYLCASSGPGTGLEAFFGQGTRLTVV.